This TCR beta chain derives from a study of blood T cell repertoires in COVID-19. The repertoire was sequenced with immunoSEQ multiplex PCR; TCRdb's copy has only in-frame clones and lacks some. Of more than 100,000 clones listed, about 86% are singletons. V was cut by 6 bases and J by 6 bases, with 11 bases left in between. CDR3 length: 13 amino acids. CDR1 is KGHDR, CDR2 SFDVKD, per germline. The sample was peripheral blood. The chain joins TRBV24-1 to TRBJ2-1, with D perhaps matching TRBD2 (5 bases). The receptor was isolated from a woman aged 50 to 60 with active or convalescent COVID-19. Written as DNA, the CDR3 is TGTGCCACCAGTATGGCGGGCGTCAATGAGCAGTTCTTC. Residues: CATSMAGVNEQFF.